Sequencing of this TCR beta chain was carried out in a study of identical twins. A universal primer site was incorporated via template switching, and the cDNA contained unique molecular identifiers. Via MiXCR, TCRdb re-called the 5' RACE reads, giving one row per CDR3 protein. The data show roughly 770,000 distinct CDR3 sequences, approximately 18% seen once. This clonotype came up many times. V lost 3 bases to trimming and J lost 6 bases; unmatched junction nucleotides: 5. This CDR3 comprises 13 residues. The sample was also reused in another study, on T cells expressing NK-cell markers.

The TCR comes from a woman in her late teens or twenties in good health. Source material: PBMCs. The rearrangement joins TRBV12-3 or TRBV12-4 to TRBJ2-7; 7 bases align to TRBD1. DNA for the CDR3: TGTGCCAGCAGTTTTACAGGGGCGGGCGAGCAGTACTTC. Its protein is CASSFTGAGEQYF.